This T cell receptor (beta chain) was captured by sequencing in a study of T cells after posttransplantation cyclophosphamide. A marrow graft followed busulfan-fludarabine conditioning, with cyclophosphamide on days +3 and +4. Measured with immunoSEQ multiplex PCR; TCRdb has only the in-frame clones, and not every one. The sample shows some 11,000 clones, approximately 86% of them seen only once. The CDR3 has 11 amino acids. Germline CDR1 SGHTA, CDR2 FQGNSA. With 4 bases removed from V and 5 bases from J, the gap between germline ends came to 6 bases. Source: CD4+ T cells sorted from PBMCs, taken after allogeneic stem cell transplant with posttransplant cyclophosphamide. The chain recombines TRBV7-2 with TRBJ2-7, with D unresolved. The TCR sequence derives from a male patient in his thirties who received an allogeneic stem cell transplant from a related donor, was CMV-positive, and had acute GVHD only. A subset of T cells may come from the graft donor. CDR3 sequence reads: CASSSRNEQYF. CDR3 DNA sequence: TGTGCCAGCAGCTCCCGTAACGAGCAGTACTTC. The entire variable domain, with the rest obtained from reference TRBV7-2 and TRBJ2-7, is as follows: GAGVSQSPSNKVTEKGKDVELRCDPISGHTALYWYRQSLGQGLEFLIYFQGNSAPDKSGLPSDRFSAERTGGSVSTLTIQRTQQEDSAVYLCASSSRNEQYFGPGTRLTVT.